Each of the 10 T cell receptor beta chains below was sequenced from the same sample in a study of blood T cell repertoires in COVID-19. The method was immunoSEQ multiplex PCR; TCRdb's version includes in-frame clones alone and lacks a portion of them. Of 100,000 to 150,000 clones listed, roughly 88% are singletons. The sample consisted of peripheral blood. These receptors were taken from a man between 65 and 85 years old with active COVID-19.

The count of this clone is one. The chain links TRBV28 to TRBJ1-1, with D perhaps TRBD1 (5 bases). There are 12 residues in the CDR3. CDR1 is MDHEN and CDR2 is SYDVKM in the germline V gene. V was trimmed by 2 bases and J by 10 bases, leaving 11 bases between them. CDR3 in amino acids: CASSLGYGGAFF. The CDR3 DNA reads TGTGCCAGCAGTTTAGGGTACGGGGGAGCTTTCTTT.

This rearrangement joins TRBV5-5 to TRBJ1-1, with 9 bases matching TRBD1. From germline, CDR1 is SGHKS and CDR2 YYEKEE (reference sequence). This CDR3 is built from 15 residues. The V segment lost 2 bases and the J segment 6 bases; nucleotides outside the gene matches: 8. Here the CDR3 reads CASSFAPGQGAEAFF. The CDR3 DNA reads as TGTGCCAGCAGCTTTGCCCCGGGACAGGGCGCTGAAGCTTTCTTT.

V is TRBV19 and J is TRBJ2-5, with 12 bases fitting TRBD1. This CDR3 is built from 16 residues. Germline V gives CDR1 LNHDA, CDR2 SQIVND (reference sequence). Losses at the gene ends were 5 bases for V and 2 bases for J; bases not matched to a gene: 6. CDR3 in DNA: TGTGCCAGTAGTTATTGGGGACAGGGGGCGCAAGAGACCCAGTACTTC. Amino acid sequence: CASSYWGQGAQETQYF.

The CDR3 protein is CASSFAGDVYNEQFF. CDR3 nucleotides: TGTGCCAGCAGCTTCGCAGGGGATGTCTACAATGAGCAGTTCTTC. V gene TRBV7-6 combines with J gene TRBJ2-1; TRBD1 is a possible D gene (6 bases). The CDR3 has 15 amino acids. In germline, CDR1 is SGHVS, CDR2 FNYEAQ. V dropped 3 bases and J dropped 3 bases, with 12 bases sitting between them.

The chain couples TRBV20-1 to TRBJ1-2; a weak D match, TRBD1 (5 bases). CDR3 length: 14 residues. CDR1 and CDR2 from the germline V gene are DFQATT and SNEGSKA (reference sequence). Between the trimmed V and J ends, which lost 3 bases and 3 bases, there was a span of 14 bases. The CDR3 loop is CSASSVGDYYGYTF. The CDR3 DNA is TGCAGTGCTAGTAGCGTGGGGGACTACTATGGCTACACCTTC.

J is TRBJ1-2 and V is TRBV3-1 (or the pseudogene TRBV3-2); TRBD1 matches at 7 bases. This CDR3 has 16 amino acids. Germline trimming cut 1 base from V and 0 bases from J; bases unmatched to any gene: 5. The V gene's germline CDR1 is LGHDT and CDR2 YNNKEL (reference sequence). In DNA form, the CDR3 reads TGTGCCAGCAGCCAAGGGGACAGAACTTCTAACTATGGCTACACCTTC. This sequence encodes CASSQGDRTSNYGYTF.

V is TRBV4-1 and J is TRBJ1-3, with 7 bases lining up with TRBD1. CDR1 MGHRA and CDR2 YSYEKL come from the germline V gene. The CDR3 contains 16 residues. With 4 bases clipped from V and 0 bases from J, the junction kept 6 bases outside the gene matches. Here the CDR3 DNA reads TGCGCCAGCAGCCCCCGGGACAGAGACTCTGGAAACACCATATATTTT. Translating it yields CASSPRDRDSGNTIYF.

The CDR3 DNA follows: TGTGCCTGCCGTTTAAAAGGAGGGGACTACGAGCAGTACTTC. Its protein is CACRLKGGDYEQYF. The J gene is TRBJ2-7, the V gene TRBV30; TRBD2 is a possible D gene (6 bases). V lost 6 bases, J lost 3 bases, and 18 bases lay in between. The length of the CDR3 is 14 residues. CDR1 is GTSNPN, CDR2 SVGIG, per germline (reference sequence).

The chain carries TRBV4-2 and TRBJ2-3; D uncertain. This CDR3 is built from 16 residues. V was shortened by 1 base and J by 2 bases, with 13 bases between the two germline ends. Per germline, CDR1 LGHNA and CDR2 YNFKEQ. The CDR3 reads CASSQALAQNTDTQYF. The CDR3, as DNA: TGTGCCAGCAGCCAAGCGCTCGCTCAGAACACAGATACGCAGTATTTT.

The rearrangement links TRBV7-9 to TRBJ1-6; 8 bases map to TRBD1. Losses at the gene ends were 3 bases for V and 7 bases for J; bases not matched to a gene: 5. The CDR3 has 15 residues. Per the germline V gene, CDR1 is SEHNR and CDR2 is FQNEAQ (reference sequence). The DNA for the CDR3 is TGTGCCAGCAGCTTCTCGACAGGGGTGAATTCACCCCTCCACTTT. Its translation: CASSFSTGVNSPLHF.